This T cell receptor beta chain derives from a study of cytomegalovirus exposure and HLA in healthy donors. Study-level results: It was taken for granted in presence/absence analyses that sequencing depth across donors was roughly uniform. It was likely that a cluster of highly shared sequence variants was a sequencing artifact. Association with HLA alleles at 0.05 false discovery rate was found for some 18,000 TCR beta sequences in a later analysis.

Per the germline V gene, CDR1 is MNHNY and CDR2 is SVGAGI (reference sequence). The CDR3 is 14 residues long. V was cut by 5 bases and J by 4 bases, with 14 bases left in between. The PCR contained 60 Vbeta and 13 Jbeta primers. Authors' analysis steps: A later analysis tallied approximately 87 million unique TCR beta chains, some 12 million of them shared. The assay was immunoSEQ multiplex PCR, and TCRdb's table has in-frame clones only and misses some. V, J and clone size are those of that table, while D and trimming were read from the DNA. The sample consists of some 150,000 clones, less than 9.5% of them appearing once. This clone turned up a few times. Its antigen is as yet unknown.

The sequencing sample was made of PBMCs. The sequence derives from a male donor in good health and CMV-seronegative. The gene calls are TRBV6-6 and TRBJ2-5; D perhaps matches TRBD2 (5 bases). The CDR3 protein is CASSANRLPETQYF. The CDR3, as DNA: TGTGCCAGCAGTGCGAACCGACTACCAGAGACCCAGTACTTC.